The next 14 T cell receptor beta chains were all read from a single sample in a study of cytomegalovirus exposure and HLA in healthy donors (dated by TCRdb to about 2017). Library method: the immunoSEQ multiplex PCR assay. For the multiplex PCR, a mixture combining 60 forward primers for TCR Vbeta segments and 13 reverse primers for TCR Jbeta segments was used. TCRdb retrieved this table from immuneACCESS and kept in-frame rearrangements only. Not all clones are present; in checked studies, unresolved V genes account for under half, and no reason is known for the remainder. A total of approximately 250,000 clones appear in this sample, roughly 85% of them only once. The ten largest clones add up to around 0.23% of the sample. The sequencing sample was made of PBMCs. The receptors originated from a girl under 10 years old in good health and CMV-seronegative.

The chain is built from TRBV5-8 and TRBJ2-3; TRBD2 matches at 9 bases. The V gene's germline CDR1 is SGHTS and CDR2 YDEGEE. Germline trimming cut 2 bases from V and 0 bases from J; bases unmatched to any gene: 7. The CDR3 consists of 17 residues. The CDR3 sequence is CASSFASGATSTDTQYF. The CDR3 DNA is TGTGCCAGCAGCTTTGCTAGCGGGGCGACTAGCACAGATACGCAGTATTTT.

The J gene is TRBJ2-7, the V gene TRBV20-1; possible D gene TRBD1, 6 bases. The CDR3 runs 11 residues. The V end lost 0 bases, the J end lost 9 bases, and 9 bases lay between the germline ends. The germline V gene has CDR1 DFQATT and CDR2 SNEGSKA (reference sequence). The CDR3 coding sequence is TGCAGTGCTAGAGAGACAGGAGGGCAGTACTTC. Amino acid sequence: CSARETGGQYF.

The chain joins TRBV9 to TRBJ2-5; TRBD2 matches at 11 bases. This CDR3 region has 16 residues. Trimming took 0 bases from V and 5 from J; bases not matched to a gene: 6. The germline V gene has CDR1 SGDLS and CDR2 YYNGEE. The chain's CDR3 is CASSVGIAGGGETQYF. CDR3 DNA: TGTGCCAGCAGCGTAGGGATAGCGGGAGGGGGGGAGACCCAGTACTTC.

V usage is TRBV30 and J usage is TRBJ1-3, with TRBD1 as a possible D gene (6 bases). Germline lookup yields CDR1 GTSNPN and CDR2 SVGIG (reference sequence). The CDR3 has 14 amino acids. Trimming stripped 7 bases from V and 4 bases from J, with 17 bases between. The CDR3 here is CASSTRGSGNTIYF. CDR3 DNA sequence: TGTGCCTCGTCGACCAGGGGTTCCGGAAACACCATATATTTT.

The rearrangement uses TRBV7-6 and TRBJ2-1; weak D call: TRBD1 (6 bases). With 5 bases removed from V and 3 bases from J, the gap between germline ends came to 14 bases. The CDR3 length is 15 residues. Germline loops: CDR1 SGHVS, CDR2 FNYEAQ. CDR3 loop: CASSDGRGNYNEQFF. The CDR3 DNA reads as TGTGCCAGCAGCGATGGCAGGGGAAACTACAATGAGCAGTTCTTC.

This chain uses TRBV6-5 with TRBJ1-1, with D uncertain. Germline CDR1 MNHEY, CDR2 SVGAGI. The V and J ends lost 0 bases and 2 bases respectively, with 10 bases between them. The length of the CDR3 is 15 residues. The CDR3 region has the DNA TGTGCCAGCAGTTACTCGAGAGGGCTTAACACTGAAGCTTTCTTT. It is translated as CASSYSRGLNTEAFF.

This sequence joins TRBV19 and TRBJ1-1; 8 positions agree with TRBD1. CDR3 length: 17 amino acids. Germline V gives CDR1 LNHDA, CDR2 SQIVND (reference sequence). V lost 9 bases to trimming and J lost 0 bases; unmatched junction nucleotides: 15. CDR3 protein: CASRRQGSVFMNTEAFF. The CDR3 DNA sequence: TGTGCCAGCCGGAGACAGGGGTCCGTTTTCATGAACACTGAAGCTTTCTTT.

This clone was counted only a few times. The rearrangement joins TRBV6-6 to TRBJ1-5; perhaps TRBD1 as D (6 bases). The V end lost 5 bases, the J end lost 6 bases, and 14 bases lay between the germline ends. The CDR3 is 14 amino acids. Germline CDR1 MNHNY, CDR2 SVGAGI (reference sequence). CDR3 nucleotide sequence: TGTGCCAGCAGTCGCTACAGGGACCCTCAGCCCCAGCATTTT. Translated: CASSRYRDPQPQHF.

This clone was seen once. The gene calls are TRBV5-4 and TRBJ2-1; 8 nucleotides agree with TRBD1. In germline, CDR1 is SGHNT, CDR2 YYREEE (reference sequence). The CDR3 is 16 amino acids. The junction had 9 bases not matched to a gene; V was cut back by 0 bases and J by 7 bases. CDR3 protein: CASSLARGQGANEQFF. CDR3 bases: TGTGCCAGCAGCTTGGCCAGGGGGCAGGGGGCAAATGAGCAGTTCTTC.

The chain has TRBV18 and TRBJ2-3, with 15 bases aligning to TRBD2. This CDR3 has 16 residues. Germline V gene data show CDR1 as KGHSH and CDR2 as LQKENI. Trimming at V came to 4 bases and at J to 6 bases, leaving 5 bases not matched to a gene. In nucleotides, the CDR3 is TGTGCCAGCTCACGGACTAGCGGGGGGGCGTCGGATACGCAGTATTTT. Its translation: CASSRTSGGASDTQYF.

The chain carries TRBV5-1 and TRBJ1-1; perhaps TRBD1 as D (6 bases). Germline V gives CDR1 SGHRS, CDR2 YFSETQ. The V end was cut by 0 bases, the J end by 1 base, with 10 bases between. The CDR3 consists of 15 residues. The CDR3 DNA sequence: TGCGCCAGCAGCTTGGTGCGGGGGGCGAACACTGAAGCTTTCTTT. Amino acid sequence: CASSLVRGANTEAFF.

This chain connects TRBV7-3 to TRBJ2-5, with 8 bases lining up with TRBD2. With 2 bases clipped from V and 5 bases from J, the junction kept 7 bases outside the gene matches. Germline V gene sequence: CDR1 SGHTA, CDR2 FQGTGA. The CDR3 runs to 15 residues. The CDR3 DNA reads as TGTGCCAGCAGCTTACAACCAGCGGGGGCGGAGACCCAGTACTTC. Its translation: CASSLQPAGAETQYF. The variable domain in full, with the rest retrieved from reference TRBV7-3 and TRBJ2-5, is GAGVSQTPSNKVTEKGKYVELRCDPISGHTALYWYRQSLGQGPEFLIYFQGTGAADDSGLPNDRFFAVRPEGSVSTLKIQRTERGDSAVYLCASSLQPAGAETQYFGPGTRLLVL.

The V and J genes are TRBV6-1 and TRBJ2-7; weak D call: TRBD1 (5 bases). The V and J ends lost 4 bases and 1 base respectively, with 14 bases between them. This CDR3 region has 15 residues. Germline V gene sequence: CDR1 MNHNS, CDR2 SASEGT. The DNA for the CDR3 is TGTGCCAGCAGTGGGGGAAGGGGCGTTTCCTACGAGCAGTACTTC. Translation: CASSGGRGVSYEQYF.

The J gene is TRBJ1-1, the V gene TRBV5-1, with 8 bases lining up with TRBD1. Per the germline V gene, CDR1 is SGHRS and CDR2 is YFSETQ. This CDR3 contains 14 residues. V dropped 2 bases and J dropped 4; count of bases not matched to a gene: 4. In DNA, the CDR3 is TGCGCCAGCAGCTTTATACAGGGGGGCACTGAAGCTTTCTTT. Translating it yields CASSFIQGGTEAFF.